The 30 T cell receptor beta chains given below trace back to one sample, sequenced in a study of blood T cells in healthy people across ages. The authors ran a second PCR of roughly 6 to 12 cycles using a sample-barcoded 5' primer and a J-beta primer mix. TCRdb redid the calling of the 5' RACE reads with MiXCR, one entry per CDR3 protein. The sample consists of hundreds of thousands of distinct CDR3 sequences, approximately 52% of them appearing once. Sequenced: blood. The receptors here all came from a woman aged 80 or over in good health.

The chain links TRBV20-1 to TRBJ2-6; TRBD1 aligns across 8 bases. CDR1 is DFQATT, CDR2 SNEGSKA, per germline (reference sequence). CDR3 length: 16 residues. Germline trimming cut 2 bases from V and 2 bases from J; bases unmatched to any gene: 5. The CDR3 reads CSARRTGLTGANVLTF. As DNA, the CDR3 is TGCAGTGCTAGACGGACAGGGTTAACTGGGGCCAACGTCCTGACTTTC.

Comment on this clonotype: Mismatch with germline at one junction end may stem from a read error. The chain has TRBV2 and TRBJ2-4; D tentatively fits TRBD1 or TRBD2 (5 bases each). The CDR3 runs 16 residues. Germline-derived CDR1 and CDR2 are SNHLY and FYNNEI. CDR3 sequence (DNA): TGTGCCAGCAGAAAGACGCGAGAGGGGTATGGAAACATTCGGTACTTC. Amino acid sequence: CASRKTREGYGNIRYF.

This clonotype was seen repeatedly, ten times or more. The genes are TRBV9 and TRBJ1-5, with D perhaps TRBD1 (5 bases). The ends were cut back, 3 bases at V and 4 bases at J, with 17 bases in the middle. CDR1 and CDR2 (germline): SGDLS, YYNGEE. The CDR3 runs to 16 residues. CDR3 sequence reads: CASSEGAAGTNQPQHF. CDR3 in DNA: TGTGCCAGCAGCGAGGGCGCTGCAGGGACTAATCAGCCCCAGCATTTT. The full variable domain, rest sourced from reference TRBV9 and TRBJ1-5, is DSGVTQTPKHLITATGQRVTLRCSPRSGDLSVYWYQQSLDQGLQFLIQYYNGEERAKGNILERFSAQQFPDLHSELNLSSLELGDSALYFCASSEGAAGTNQPQHFGDGTRLSIL.

This clonotype was observed a handful of times. The chain combines TRBV19 with TRBJ1-5; D is unclear. CDR1 and CDR2 from the germline V gene are LNHDA and SQIVND (reference sequence). The CDR3 loop spans 13 amino acids. The ends were cut back, 3 bases at V and 5 bases at J, with 8 bases in the middle. DNA of the CDR3: TGTGCCAGTAGTATCGACGGAGATCAGCCCCAGCATTTT. This gives the protein CASSIDGDQPQHF.

A note on this clonotype: This may be a read error, as it is one base from a much larger clone. The chain combines TRBV6-1 with TRBJ2-7; maybe TRBD1 (6 bases). The CDR3 totals 13 residues. The germline CDR1 and CDR2 sequences are MNHNS and SASEGT. With 5 bases removed from V and 1 base from J, the gap between germline ends came to 9 bases. This CDR3 is CASSRTVSYEQYF. The DNA for the CDR3 is TGTGCCAGCAGTAGGACAGTATCCTACGAGCAGTACTTC.

Details on this clonotype: This clone may be a read error of a much larger clone one base away. V gene TRBV10-3 combines with J gene TRBJ2-5, with 10 nucleotides matching TRBD2. Unmatched junction bases numbered 9, after V lost 6 bases and J lost 11 bases. The CDR3 is 13 amino acids. Germline CDR1 ENHRY, CDR2 SYGVKD. CDR3 sequence (DNA): TGTGCCATCAGAACTAGCGGGGTGGATGAGCAGTACTTC. This sequence encodes CAIRTSGVDEQYF.

The rearrangement uses TRBV6-5 and TRBJ1-1; D is uncertain. CDR1 MNHEY and CDR2 SVGAGI come from the germline V gene. V was clipped by 5 bases and J by 3 bases, with 13 bases between them. The CDR3 contains 14 residues. The CDR3 region has the DNA TGTGCCAGCAGTCGCGGAGGGAGAGACACTGAAGCTTTCTTT. Its translation is CASSRGGRDTEAFF.

The chain carries TRBV20-1 and TRBJ2-1; possibly TRBD2 for D (6 bases). This CDR3 has 12 residues. Germline CDR1 is DFQATT and CDR2 is SNEGSKA (reference sequence). Trimming took off 1 base at V and 8 bases at J, with 9 bases between the two ends. This chain's CDR3 is CSARGGNDEQFF. The CDR3 DNA reads TGCAGTGCTAGAGGCGGGAACGATGAGCAGTTCTTC.

The V and J genes are TRBV28 and TRBJ1-2; perhaps TRBD1 as D (6 bases). CDR3 length equals 15 residues. Trimming took off 6 bases at V and 5 bases at J, with 19 bases between the two ends. CDR1 is MDHEN and CDR2 is SYDVKM in the germline V gene. CDR3 in DNA: TGTGCCAGCAGACCTCCCGGACAGCGGTTATATGGCTACACCTTC. It is translated as CASRPPGQRLYGYTF.

This rearrangement joins TRBV5-6 to TRBJ2-7; 11 bases are a match to TRBD2. The J call may be faulty, since TRBJ2-5 better matches the DNA end. The CDR3 covers 16 residues. Per the germline V gene, CDR1 is SGHDT and CDR2 is YYEEEE. The CDR3 region has the DNA TGTGCCAGCAGCATAGTAGCGGGGGGGCCTACTGGGACCCAGTACTTC. This codes for CASSIVAGGPTGTQYF.

This clonotype came up a few times. The chain employs TRBV6-1 and TRBJ2-3; possible D gene TRBD1, 6 bases. The CDR3 totals 16 residues. Germline assignment: CDR1 MNHNS and CDR2 SASEGT. V was cut by 0 bases and J by 5 bases, with 15 bases left in between. CDR3 in DNA: TGTGCCAGCAGTGAAGCCCCCGGGACACCGAGAGATACGCAGTATTTT. This sequence encodes CASSEAPGTPRDTQYF.

J is TRBJ2-7 and V is TRBV5-1; TRBD2 matches at 8 bases. The CDR3 is made up of 17 amino acids. Germline V CDR1 and CDR2: SGHRS, YFSETQ. After removal of 1 base from V and 3 bases from J, the junction contained 12 bases not matched to a gene. The CDR3 is CASSLIPGLDADYEQYF. The CDR3, as DNA: TGCGCCAGCAGCTTGATTCCGGGACTAGACGCCGACTACGAGCAGTACTTC.

The chain uses TRBV28 and TRBJ2-7; 9 nucleotides match TRBD1. The germline V gene has CDR1 MDHEN and CDR2 SYDVKM. Trimming removed 4 bases from V and 4 bases from J; junction bases left unmatched: 11. The CDR3 sequence is 16 residues long. CDR3 in DNA: TGTGCCAGCAGTTCCCCCGGGACAGGGAAAATTTACGAGCAGTACTTC. Protein sequence: CASSSPGTGKIYEQYF.

This clonotype was detected only a few times. J is TRBJ1-5 and V is TRBV20-1; weak D call: TRBD1 (5 bases). Trimming took off 3 bases at V and 0 bases at J, with 15 bases between the two ends. Germline CDR1 DFQATT, CDR2 SNEGSKA (reference sequence). The CDR3 length is 16 residues. The CDR3: CSARTGGTYSNQPQHF. The CDR3 DNA follows: TGCAGTGCTAGGACGGGGGGTACCTATAGCAATCAGCCCCAGCATTTT.

The gene calls are TRBV6-6 and TRBJ2-5; either TRBD1 or TRBD2 may fit D (5 bases each). CDR3 length equals 16 residues. V lost 0 bases, J lost 11 bases, and 22 bases lay in between. Germline CDR1 and CDR2: MNHNY and SVGAGI (reference sequence). CDR3 coding DNA: TGTGCCAGCAGTTACTCGTATCCCAGGGAGAATGATGAGCAGTACTTC. This gives the protein CASSYSYPRENDEQYF.

Notes on this clonotype: Given a much more abundant clone one base away, this may be a read error. The rearrangement links TRBV6-6 to TRBJ2-5, with D tentatively TRBD2 (5 bases). V shed 7 bases and J shed 9 bases, with 15 bases lying between them. The CDR3 has 12 residues. The germline CDR1 and CDR2 sequences are MNHNY and SVGAGI (reference sequence). The CDR3 DNA is TGTGCCAGCACGGCAAGTATGGAGGCCCAGTACTTC. Its protein is CASTASMEAQYF.

The chain recombines TRBV6-2 or TRBV6-3 with TRBJ2-5; the match to TRBD2 covers 10 bases. Germline CDR1 reads MNHEY; CDR2 reads SVGEGT. V was pared by 2 bases and J by 2 bases, with 8 bases of the junction left unmatched. This CDR3 has 17 residues. Written as DNA, the CDR3 is TGTGCCAGCAGTTACGGCACACTAGCGGGGACTCAAGAGACCCAGTACTTC. It is translated as CASSYGTLAGTQETQYF.

This clonotype was detected many times. V and J are TRBV7-9 and TRBJ2-3, with TRBD2 matching over 7 bases. The CDR3 has 12 residues. Germline-derived CDR1 and CDR2 are SEHNR and FQNEAQ (reference sequence). V lost 11 bases to trimming and J lost 6 bases; unmatched junction nucleotides: 8. CDR3 in amino acids: CAVGGEGDTQYF. CDR3 nucleotides: TGTGCCGTCGGAGGGGAGGGGGATACGCAGTATTTT.

This clonotype came up many times. The chain uses TRBV20-1 and TRBJ2-1; no reliable D call. The V gene's germline CDR1 is DFQATT and CDR2 SNEGSKA (reference sequence). V lost 1 base and J lost 15, with 16 bases in between. This CDR3 spans 12 amino acids. Here the CDR3 DNA reads TGCAGTGCTAGAGTCGTAGAACCCCCCGCGTTCTTC. Its protein is CSARVVEPPAFF.

The rearrangement links TRBV18 to TRBJ1-2, with D possibly TRBD1 on 6 matching bases. Germline CDR1 and CDR2: KGHSH and LQKENI. This CDR3 has 16 amino acids. V was pared by 9 bases and J by 4 bases, with 24 bases between. The CDR3 DNA sequence: TGTGCCAGTAAAATGTCCGGGGGCCTACTGGGCTATGGCTACACCTTC. Encoded protein: CASKMSGGLLGYGYTF.

The V gene is TRBV5-1, the J gene TRBJ2-4, with 7 positions matching TRBD1. CDR3 length: 16 amino acids. Germline trimming cut 4 bases from V and 3 bases from J; bases unmatched to any gene: 10. CDR1 is SGHRS and CDR2 is YFSETQ in the germline V gene. The CDR3 region has the DNA TGCGCCAGCAGCCCGAGACAGGGTTTGGGCAAAAACATTCAGTACTTC. Its translation is CASSPRQGLGKNIQYF.

With regard to this clonotype: Being one base from a much bigger clone, this may be a read error. The rearrangement uses TRBV20-1 and TRBJ2-7; D not certain. CDR1 is DFQATT, CDR2 SNEGSKA, per germline (reference sequence). The CDR3 totals 15 residues. V lost 0 bases and J lost 2, with 14 bases in between. CDR3: CSARDDNRVPYEQYF. CDR3 nucleotides: TGCAGTGCTAGAGATGACAACCGGGTCCCCTACGAGCAGTACTTC.

The chain carries TRBV6-6 and TRBJ1-2; D uncertain. Between the trimmed V and J ends, which lost 0 bases and 7 bases, there was a span of 3 bases. Germline values: CDR1 MNHNY, CDR2 SVGAGI (reference sequence). The CDR3 covers 11 residues. The CDR3, as DNA: TGTGCCAGCAGTTACTCGAGTGGCTACACCTTC. Protein product: CASSYSSGYTF.

The CDR3 bases are TGTGCCTGGAGTGTAATGGGACTGATGACTAACTATGGCTACACCTTC. Encoded protein: CAWSVMGLMTNYGYTF. The chain carries TRBV30 and TRBJ1-2; weak D call: TRBD1 (5 bases). This CDR3 is built from 16 residues. Germline loops: CDR1 GTSNPN, CDR2 SVGIG (reference sequence). V dropped 0 bases and J dropped 0 bases, with 14 bases sitting between them.

This clonotype showed up just a few times. The chain carries TRBV24-1 and TRBJ1-5; D gene ambiguous. Trimming left V 3 bases short and J 6 bases short, with 8 bases between. This CDR3 is 13 amino acids long. The germline V gene encodes CDR1 KGHDR and CDR2 SFDVKD. The CDR3 nucleotides are TGTGCCACCAGTGATAGCCAAGTTCAGCCCCAGCATTTT. Encoded protein: CATSDSQVQPQHF.

The chain combines TRBV15 with TRBJ2-7, with D maybe TRBD1 (6 bases). Per germline, CDR1 LNHNV and CDR2 YYDKDF (reference sequence). Trimming shortened V by 0 bases and J by 0 bases, and 9 bases separated the two germline ends. The CDR3 contains 15 residues. In DNA, the CDR3 is TGTGCCACCAGCAGAGATCAGGGGAGCTCCTACGAGCAGTACTTC. Translated, it gives CATSRDQGSSYEQYF.

V and J are TRBV6-5 and TRBJ2-2; 10 bases agree with TRBD1. Germline CDR1 is MNHEY and CDR2 is SVGAGI. This CDR3 spans 15 amino acids. The J segment lost 7 bases and the V segment lost 6 bases, leaving 8 bases of the junction unmatched. CDR3 amino acids: CASSRTGGRVGELFF. The CDR3 bases are TGTGCCAGCAGCAGGACAGGGGGAAGGGTCGGGGAGCTGTTTTTT.

The V gene is TRBV20-1, the J gene TRBJ1-1; D possibly corresponds to TRBD1 (6 bases). This CDR3 is built from 16 residues. The V end was cut by 0 bases, the J end by 0 bases, with 14 bases between. Per germline, CDR1 DFQATT and CDR2 SNEGSKA (reference sequence). CDR3 amino acids: CSARDPRTDMNTEAFF. CDR3 nucleotide sequence: TGCAGTGCTAGAGACCCCCGGACAGACATGAACACTGAAGCTTTCTTT.

Remarks on this clonotype: A much larger clone lies one base from this, so it may be a read error. The gene calls are TRBV16 and TRBJ2-1, with D unresolved. The assigned J gene may be wrong: the sequence end matches TRBJ2-7 better. The germline V gene encodes CDR1 KGHSY and CDR2 FQNENV. The CDR3 has 15 amino acids. CDR3 region: CTSSQSALLVYEQYF. The CDR3 DNA follows: TGTACCAGCAGCCAATCAGCTCTGTTGGTCTACGAGCAGTACTTC.

V and J are TRBV29-1 and TRBJ1-1; D gene unclear. This CDR3 has 13 amino acids. From germline, CDR1 is SQVTM and CDR2 ANQGSEA. Trimming took 0 bases from V and 11 from J, leaving 16 bases between them. The CDR3: CSVEEVPAASAFF. The CDR3 DNA is TGCAGCGTTGAAGAGGTGCCAGCCGCCTCGGCTTTCTTT. Supplemented by reference TRBV29-1 and TRBJ1-1, the full variable domain reads SAVISQKPSRDICQRGTSLTIQCQVDSQVTMMFWYRQQPGQSLTLIATANQGSEATYESGFVIDKFPISRPNLTFSTLTVSNMSPEDSSIYLCSVEEVPAASAFFGQGTRLTVV.